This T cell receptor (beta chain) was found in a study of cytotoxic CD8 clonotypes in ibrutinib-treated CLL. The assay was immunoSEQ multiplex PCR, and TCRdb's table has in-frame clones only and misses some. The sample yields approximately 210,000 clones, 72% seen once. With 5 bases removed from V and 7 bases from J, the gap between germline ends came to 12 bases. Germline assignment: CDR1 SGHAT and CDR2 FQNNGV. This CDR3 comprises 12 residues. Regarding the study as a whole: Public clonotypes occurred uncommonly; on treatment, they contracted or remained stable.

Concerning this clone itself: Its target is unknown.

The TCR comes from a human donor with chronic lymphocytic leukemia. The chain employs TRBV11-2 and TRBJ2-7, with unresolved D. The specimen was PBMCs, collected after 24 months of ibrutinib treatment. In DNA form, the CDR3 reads TGTGCCAGCAGCCGACTGCTACGGGAGCAGTACTTC. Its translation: CASSRLLREQYF.